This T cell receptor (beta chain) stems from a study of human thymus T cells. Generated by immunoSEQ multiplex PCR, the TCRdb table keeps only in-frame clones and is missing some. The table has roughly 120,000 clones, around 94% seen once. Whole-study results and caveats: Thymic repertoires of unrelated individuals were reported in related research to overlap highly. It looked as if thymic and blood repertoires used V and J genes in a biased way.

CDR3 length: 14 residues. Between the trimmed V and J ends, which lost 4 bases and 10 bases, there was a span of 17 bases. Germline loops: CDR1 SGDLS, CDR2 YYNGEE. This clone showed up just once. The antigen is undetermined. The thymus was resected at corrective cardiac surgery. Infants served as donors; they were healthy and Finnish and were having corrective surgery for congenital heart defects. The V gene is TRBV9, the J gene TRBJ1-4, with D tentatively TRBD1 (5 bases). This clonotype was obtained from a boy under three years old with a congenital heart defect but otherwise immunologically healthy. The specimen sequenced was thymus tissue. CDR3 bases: TGTGCCAGCAGCCCCGGGGCAGATGGCGGAAAACTGTTTTTT. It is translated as CASSPGADGGKLFF.